The rows below give T cell receptor beta chains drawn from one sample of a study of CD8+ T cells in alopecia areata. Method: immunoSEQ multiplex PCR; TCRdb's copy keeps in-frame clones and lacks some. The sample lists under 150,000 clones, 65% to 90% occurring once. The source material was CD8+ T cells sorted from blood, sampled at week 4, from a patient treated with tofacitinib. The receptor source for this set is a human donor with alopecia areata. Each CDR3 is given with its conserved first and last residue. The order of the fields is D gene, CDR3 length, J gene, V gene, CDR3 protein, CDR3 DNA. D genes are given only for firm matches.

>-|12|TRBJ2-1|TRBV29-1
CSLSEQGNEQFF
TGCAGCTTAAGCGAACAGGGCAATGAGCAGTTCTTC
>-|15|TRBJ2-7|TRBV7-9
CASSSPQGPGYEQYF
TGTGCCAGCAGCTCCCCTCAGGGTCCAGGCTACGAGCAGTACTTC
>-|15|TRBJ2-5|TRBV5-4
CASSLIDGLGETQYF
TGTGCCAGCAGCCTCATTGACGGGCTCGGAGAGACCCAGTACTTC
>-|15|TRBJ2-7|TRBV5-1
CASSLEGLFSYEQYF
TGCGCCAGCAGCTTGGAAGGTCTATTCTCCTACGAGCAGTACTTC
>TRBD2|17|TRBJ2-3|TRBV4-2
CASSQGSSGGGADTQYF
TGTGCCAGCAGCCAAGGGTCCAGCGGGGGGGGCGCAGATACGCAGTATTTT
>-|15|TRBJ2-2|TRBV7-8
CASSSRGDSTGELFF
TGTGCCAGCAGCTCCAGGGGGGACAGCACCGGGGAGCTGTTTTTT
>-|13|TRBJ2-7|TRBV5-1
CASQGLSSYEQYF
TGCGCCAGCCAGGGGTTGAGCTCCTACGAGCAGTACTTC
>TRBD2|15|TRBJ2-1|TRBV4-3
CASSQFKSGGDEQFF
TGCGCCAGCAGCCAATTTAAGAGCGGGGGCGATGAGCAGTTCTTC
>-|11|TRBJ2-5|TRBV7-9
CASRDWETQYF
TGTGCCAGCAGGGACTGGGAGACCCAGTACTTC
>-|17|TRBJ2-3|TRBV9
CASSAGVQRTTTDTQYF
TGTGCCAGCAGCGCAGGGGTACAGAGGACCACCACAGATACGCAGTATTTT